This T cell receptor beta chain was observed in a study of cytomegalovirus exposure and HLA in healthy donors. The donors (healthy individuals) were bone marrow donors. Broader study findings: TCR beta V- and J-gene trimming was later associated with a missense DCLRE1C variant. In presence/absence analyses, roughly uniform sequencing depth across donors was assumed.

A remark on this clone: Its antigen is unidentified.

The CDR3 loop spans 14 amino acids. The V gene's germline CDR1 is SNHLY and CDR2 FYNNEI. V lost 6 bases to trimming and J lost 2 bases; unmatched junction nucleotides: 3. Use of 60 Vbeta and 13 Jbeta primers characterized the PCR. Here immunoSEQ multiplex PCR was the method, and the copy in TCRdb shows in-frame clones only, minus some. The table has 150,000 to 200,000 clones, around 81% seen once. The chain employs TRBV2 and TRBJ2-5; TRBD2 matches 10 bases. The sequenced sample was PBMCs. The clonotype was recovered from a woman aged 25 to 39 in good health and CMV-seronegative. This CDR3 reads CASRAGGLQETQYF. The CDR3 bases are TGTGCCAGCAGAGCGGGGGGGTTACAAGAGACCCAGTACTTC.